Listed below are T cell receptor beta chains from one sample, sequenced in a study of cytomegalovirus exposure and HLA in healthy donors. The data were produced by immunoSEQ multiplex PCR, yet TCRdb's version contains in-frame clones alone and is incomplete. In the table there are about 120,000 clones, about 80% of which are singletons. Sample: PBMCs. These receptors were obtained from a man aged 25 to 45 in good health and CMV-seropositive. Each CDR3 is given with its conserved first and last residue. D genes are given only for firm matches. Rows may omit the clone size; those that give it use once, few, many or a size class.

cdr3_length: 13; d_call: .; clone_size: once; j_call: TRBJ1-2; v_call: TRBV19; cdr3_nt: TGTGCCAGTAGGGAACAGCTGGGTTACGGCTACACCTTC; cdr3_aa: CASREQLGYGYTF
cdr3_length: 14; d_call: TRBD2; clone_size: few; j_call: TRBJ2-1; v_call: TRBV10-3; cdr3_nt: TGTGCCATCAAAAGCGGGGGGGCCAACAATGAGCAGTTCTTC; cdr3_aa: CAIKSGGANNEQFF
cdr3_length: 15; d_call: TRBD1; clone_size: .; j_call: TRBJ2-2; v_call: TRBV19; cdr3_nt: TGTGCCAGTAGCCTACAGGGGGTCGACTCCGGGGAGCTGTTTTTT; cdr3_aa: CASSLQGVDSGELFF
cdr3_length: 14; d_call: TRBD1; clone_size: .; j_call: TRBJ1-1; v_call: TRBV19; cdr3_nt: TGTGCCAGTAACCTTGCGACAGGGAGAACTGAAGCTTTCTTT; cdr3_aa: CASNLATGRTEAFF
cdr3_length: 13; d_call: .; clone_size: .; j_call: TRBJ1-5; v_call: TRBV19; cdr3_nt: TGTGCCAGTAACGCCCGGTCCCTTCAGCCCCAGCATTTT; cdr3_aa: CASNARSLQPQHF
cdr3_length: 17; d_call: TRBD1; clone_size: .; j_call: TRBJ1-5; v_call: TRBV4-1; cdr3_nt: TGCGCCAGCAGCCAAGATTTAAGACAGGGAAGCAATCAGCCCCAGCATTTT; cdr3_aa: CASSQDLRQGSNQPQHF
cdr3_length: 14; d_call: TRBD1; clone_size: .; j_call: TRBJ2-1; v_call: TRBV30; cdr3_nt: TGTGCCTGGGCTCAGGGGGCTGCCTACAATGAGCAGTTCTTC; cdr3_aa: CAWAQGAAYNEQFF
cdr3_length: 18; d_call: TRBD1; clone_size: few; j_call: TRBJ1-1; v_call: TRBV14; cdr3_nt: TGTGCCAGCAGCCCACTGGGTGGGGACAGGGGAAGGGGAACTGAAGCTTTCTTT; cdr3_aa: CASSPLGGDRGRGTEAFF
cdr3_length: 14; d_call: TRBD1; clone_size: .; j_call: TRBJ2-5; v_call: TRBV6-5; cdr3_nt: TGTGCCAGCAGACTAATGGGACAGCAAGAGACCCAGTACTTC; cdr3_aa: CASRLMGQQETQYF
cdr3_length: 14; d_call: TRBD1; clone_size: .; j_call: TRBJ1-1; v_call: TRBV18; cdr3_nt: TGTGCCAGCTCACCGGGACAGGGGGGCACTGAAGCTTTCTTT; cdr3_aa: CASSPGQGGTEAFF
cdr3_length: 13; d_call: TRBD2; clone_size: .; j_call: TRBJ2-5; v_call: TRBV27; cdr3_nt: TGTGCCAGCAGGACCGGACTAGATGAGACCCAGTACTTC; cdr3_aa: CASRTGLDETQYF
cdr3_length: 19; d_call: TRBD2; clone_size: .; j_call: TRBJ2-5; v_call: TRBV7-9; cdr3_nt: TGTGCCAGCAGCTTAGACCCAGGGACTAGCGGGGGATTAGGGGAGACCCAGTACTTC; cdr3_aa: CASSLDPGTSGGLGETQYF
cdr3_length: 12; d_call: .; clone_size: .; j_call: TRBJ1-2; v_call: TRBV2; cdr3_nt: TGTGCCAGCAGTGACGAGGGAAGGGGCTACACCTTC; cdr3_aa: CASSDEGRGYTF
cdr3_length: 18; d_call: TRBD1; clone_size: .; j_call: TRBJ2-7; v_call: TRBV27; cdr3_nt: TGTGCCAGCAGTCCCTCTGCGTCCCGGGACAGGTTGATGGGCGAGCAGTACTTC; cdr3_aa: CASSPSASRDRLMGEQYF
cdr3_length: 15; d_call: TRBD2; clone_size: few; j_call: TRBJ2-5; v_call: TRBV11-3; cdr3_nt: TGTGCCAGCAGCCGTAGCGGGGGGGAACAAGAGACCCAGTACTTC; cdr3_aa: CASSRSGGEQETQYF
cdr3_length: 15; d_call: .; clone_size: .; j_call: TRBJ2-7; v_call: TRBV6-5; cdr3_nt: TGTGCCAGCAGTCCCTGGACTGCGGGCACGTACGAGCAGTACTTC; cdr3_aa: CASSPWTAGTYEQYF
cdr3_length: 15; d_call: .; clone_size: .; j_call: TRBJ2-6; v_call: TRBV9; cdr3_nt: TGTGCCAGCAGCGTAGGGGCTACTGGGGCCAACGTCCTGACTTTC; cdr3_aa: CASSVGATGANVLTF
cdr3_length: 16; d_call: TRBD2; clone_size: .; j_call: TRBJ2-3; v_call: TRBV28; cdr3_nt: TGTGCCAGCAGAACGACTAGCGGGGGCCTCACAGATACGCAGTATTTT; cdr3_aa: CASRTTSGGLTDTQYF
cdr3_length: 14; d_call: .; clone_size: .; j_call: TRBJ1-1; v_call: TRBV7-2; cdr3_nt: TGTGCCAGCAGCTTTTGGGACTCGAACACTGAAGCTTTCTTT; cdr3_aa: CASSFWDSNTEAFF
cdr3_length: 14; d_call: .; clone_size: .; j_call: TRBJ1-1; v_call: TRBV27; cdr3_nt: TGTGCCAGCAGTTTAGCCGGGGTAGGCGCTGAAGCTTTCTTT; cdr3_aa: CASSLAGVGAEAFF
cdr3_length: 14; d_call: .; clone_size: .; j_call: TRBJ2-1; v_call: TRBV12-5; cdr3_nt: TGTGCTAGTGGTTTGGTACATCCCAACAATGAGCAGTTCTTC; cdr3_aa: CASGLVHPNNEQFF
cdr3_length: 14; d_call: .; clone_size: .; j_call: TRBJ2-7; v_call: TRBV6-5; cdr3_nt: TGTGCCAGCAGTGAACGCTCAAACATCTACGAGCAGTACTTC; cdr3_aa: CASSERSNIYEQYF
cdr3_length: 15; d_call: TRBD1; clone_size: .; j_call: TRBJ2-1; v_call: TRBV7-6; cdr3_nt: TGTGCCAGCAGCTTAGAGGGGGCCTCCTACAATGAGCAGTTCTTC; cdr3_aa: CASSLEGASYNEQFF
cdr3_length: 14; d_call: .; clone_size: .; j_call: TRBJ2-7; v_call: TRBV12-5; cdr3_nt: TGTGCTAGTGGTTTAAGGGGCACATCCTACGAGCAGTACTTC; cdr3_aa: CASGLRGTSYEQYF
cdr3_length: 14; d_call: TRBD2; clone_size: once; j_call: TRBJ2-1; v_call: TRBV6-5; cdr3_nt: TGTGCCAGCAGGGGGACTAGCGGGGGGAATGAGCAGTTCTTC; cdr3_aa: CASRGTSGGNEQFF
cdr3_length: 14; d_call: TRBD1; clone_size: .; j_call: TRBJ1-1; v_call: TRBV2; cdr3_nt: TGTGCCAGCAGGGGGGGACAGGAGCACCTTGAAGCTTTCTTT; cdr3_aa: CASRGGQEHLEAFF
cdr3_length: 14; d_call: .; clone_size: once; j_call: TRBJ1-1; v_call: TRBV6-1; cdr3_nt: TGTGCCAGCAATAGAGGGAGGGAGAACACTGAAGCTTTCTTT; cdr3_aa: CASNRGRENTEAFF
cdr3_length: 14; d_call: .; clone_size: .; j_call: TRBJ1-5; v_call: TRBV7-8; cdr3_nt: TGTGCCAGCAGCCTTCGGGGTTCTGGTCAGCCCCAGCATTTT; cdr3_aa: CASSLRGSGQPQHF
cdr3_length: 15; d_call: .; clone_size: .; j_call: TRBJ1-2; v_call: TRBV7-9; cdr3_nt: TGTGCCAGCAGCGAGGGTCGGACTGATAACTATGGCTACACCTTC; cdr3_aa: CASSEGRTDNYGYTF
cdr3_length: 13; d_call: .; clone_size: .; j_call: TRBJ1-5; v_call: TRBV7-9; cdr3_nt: TGTGCCAGCAGCCGACAGTACAATCAGCCCCAGCATTTT; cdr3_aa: CASSRQYNQPQHF
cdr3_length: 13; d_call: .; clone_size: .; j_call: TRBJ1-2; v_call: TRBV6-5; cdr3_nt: TGTGCCAGCAGTGAGACAGCGAGCTATGGCTACACCTTC; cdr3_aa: CASSETASYGYTF
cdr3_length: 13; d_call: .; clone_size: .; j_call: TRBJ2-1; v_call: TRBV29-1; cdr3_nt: TGCAGCGTACAGGGCCTCTCCTACAATGAGCAGTTCTTC; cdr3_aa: CSVQGLSYNEQFF
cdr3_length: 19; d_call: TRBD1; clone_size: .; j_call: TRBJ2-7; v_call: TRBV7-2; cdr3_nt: TGTGCCAGCAGCCGTCCTCGGACAGGGATTCAAACTCGGCACTACGAGCAGTACTTC; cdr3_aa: CASSRPRTGIQTRHYEQYF
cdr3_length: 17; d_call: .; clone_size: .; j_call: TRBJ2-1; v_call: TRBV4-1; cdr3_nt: TGCGCCAGCAGCCATCCCTCCCGCGGGGCCAGCTACAATGAGCAGTTCTTC; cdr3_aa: CASSHPSRGASYNEQFF
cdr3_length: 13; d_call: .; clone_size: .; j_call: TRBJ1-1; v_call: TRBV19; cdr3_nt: TGTGCCAGTAGTATGGGTCGGGGCACTGAAGCTTTCTTT; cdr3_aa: CASSMGRGTEAFF
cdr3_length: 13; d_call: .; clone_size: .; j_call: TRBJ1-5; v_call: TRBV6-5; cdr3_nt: TGTGCCAGCAGTTACCAGATCAATCAGCCCCAGCATTTT; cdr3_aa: CASSYQINQPQHF
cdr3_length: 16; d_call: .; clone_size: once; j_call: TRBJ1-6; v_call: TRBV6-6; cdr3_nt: TGTGCCAGCAGTTACTCCCCGACGGGTTCGGATTCACCCCTCCACTTT; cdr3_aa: CASSYSPTGSDSPLHF
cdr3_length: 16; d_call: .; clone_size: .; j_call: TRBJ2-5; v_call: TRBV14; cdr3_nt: TGTGCCAGCAGCCAAGATCTACCAGGGCTGGGCGAGACCCAGTACTTC; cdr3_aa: CASSQDLPGLGETQYF
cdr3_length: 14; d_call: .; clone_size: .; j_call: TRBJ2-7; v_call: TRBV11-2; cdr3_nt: TGTGCCAGCAGCTCCCTGCAGGCCCGTTACGAGCAGTACTTC; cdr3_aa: CASSSLQARYEQYF